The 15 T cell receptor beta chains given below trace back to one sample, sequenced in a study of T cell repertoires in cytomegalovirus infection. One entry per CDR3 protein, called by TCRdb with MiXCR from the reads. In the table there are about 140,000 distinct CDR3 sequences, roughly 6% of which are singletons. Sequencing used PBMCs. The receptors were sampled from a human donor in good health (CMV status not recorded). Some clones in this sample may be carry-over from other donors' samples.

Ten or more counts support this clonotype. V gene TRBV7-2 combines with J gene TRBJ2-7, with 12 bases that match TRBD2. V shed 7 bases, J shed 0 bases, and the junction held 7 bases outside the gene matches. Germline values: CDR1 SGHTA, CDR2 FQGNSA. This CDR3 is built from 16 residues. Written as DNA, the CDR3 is TGTGCCAGCAACCTAGCGGGGGGGAGCAGCTCCTACGAGCAGTACTTC. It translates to CASNLAGGSSSYEQYF.

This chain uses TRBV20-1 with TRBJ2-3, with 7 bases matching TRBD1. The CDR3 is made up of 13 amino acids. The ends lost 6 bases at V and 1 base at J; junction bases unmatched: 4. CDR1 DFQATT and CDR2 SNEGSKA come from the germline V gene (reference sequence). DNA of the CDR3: TGCAGTGCGAACAGGGGAGGCACAGATACGCAGTATTTT. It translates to CSANRGGTDTQYF.

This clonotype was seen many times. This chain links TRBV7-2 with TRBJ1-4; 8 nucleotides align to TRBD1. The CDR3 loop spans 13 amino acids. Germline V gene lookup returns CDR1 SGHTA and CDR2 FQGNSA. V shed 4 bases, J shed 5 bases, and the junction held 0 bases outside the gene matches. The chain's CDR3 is CASSYRGNEKLFF. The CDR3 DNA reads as TGTGCCAGCAGCTACAGGGGGAATGAAAAACTGTTTTTT.

The CDR3 is CASSQEAPNNYGYTF. The DNA for the CDR3 is TGTGCCAGCAGCCAAGAAGCACCGAATAACTATGGCTACACCTTC. This chain uses TRBV4-2 with TRBJ1-2; D unresolved. Germline CDR1 is LGHNA and CDR2 is YNFKEQ. CDR3 size: 15 residues. V was pared by 0 bases and J by 1 base, with 9 bases between.

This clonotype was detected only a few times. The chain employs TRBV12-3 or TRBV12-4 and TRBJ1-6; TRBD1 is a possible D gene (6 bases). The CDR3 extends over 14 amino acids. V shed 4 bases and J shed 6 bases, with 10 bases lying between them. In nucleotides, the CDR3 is TGTGCCAGCAGTTCACAGGGAGCTAATTCACCCCTCCACTTT. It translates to CASSSQGANSPLHF.

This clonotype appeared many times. CDR3 in amino acids: CASSIVSGLTEAFF. The CDR3 region has the DNA TGTGCCAGTAGTATAGTATCGGGGCTCACTGAAGCTTTCTTT. The chain joins TRBV19 to TRBJ1-1; possibly TRBD1 for D (5 bases). Trimming cost V 1 base and J 4 bases, with 10 bases left between them. CDR3 length: 14 residues. Germline V gene lookup returns CDR1 LNHDA and CDR2 SQIVND (reference sequence). Drawing the rest from reference TRBV19 and TRBJ1-1, the complete variable domain is DGGITQSPKYLFRKEGQNVTLSCEQNLNHDAMYWYRQDPGQGLRLIYYSQIVNDFQKGDIAEGYSVSREKKESFPLTVTSAQKNPTAFYLCASSIVSGLTEAFFGQGTRLTVV.

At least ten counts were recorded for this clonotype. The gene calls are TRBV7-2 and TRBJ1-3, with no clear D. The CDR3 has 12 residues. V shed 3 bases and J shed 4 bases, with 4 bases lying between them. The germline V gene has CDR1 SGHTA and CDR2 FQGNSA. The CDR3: CASSFGGNTIYF. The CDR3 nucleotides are TGTGCCAGCAGCTTCGGGGGAAACACCATATATTTT.

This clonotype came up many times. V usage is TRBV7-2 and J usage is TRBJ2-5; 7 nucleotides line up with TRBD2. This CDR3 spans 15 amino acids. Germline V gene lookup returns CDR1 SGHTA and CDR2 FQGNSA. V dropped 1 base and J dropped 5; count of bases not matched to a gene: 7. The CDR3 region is CASSLGGGSWETQYF. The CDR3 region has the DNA TGTGCCAGCAGCTTAGGGGGGGGAAGTTGGGAGACCCAGTACTTC.

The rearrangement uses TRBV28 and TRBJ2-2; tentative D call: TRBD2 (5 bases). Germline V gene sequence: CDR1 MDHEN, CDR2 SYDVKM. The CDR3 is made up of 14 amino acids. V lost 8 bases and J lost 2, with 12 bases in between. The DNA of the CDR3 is TGTGCCAGCCGCCGAGGGTTAAACACCGGGGAGCTGTTTTTT. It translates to CASRRGLNTGELFF.

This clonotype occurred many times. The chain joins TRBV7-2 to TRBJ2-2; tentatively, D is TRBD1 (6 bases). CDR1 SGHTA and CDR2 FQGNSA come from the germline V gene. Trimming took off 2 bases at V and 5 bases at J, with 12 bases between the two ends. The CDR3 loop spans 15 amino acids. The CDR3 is CASSLYRERTGELFF. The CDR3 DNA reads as TGTGCCAGCAGCTTATACAGGGAGAGGACCGGGGAGCTGTTTTTT.

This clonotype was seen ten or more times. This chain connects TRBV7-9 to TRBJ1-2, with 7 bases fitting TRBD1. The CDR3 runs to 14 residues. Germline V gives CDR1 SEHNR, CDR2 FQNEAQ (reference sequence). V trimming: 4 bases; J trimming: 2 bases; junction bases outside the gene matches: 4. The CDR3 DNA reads TGTGCCAGCAGCTCGGACAGGCGAAACTATGGCTACACCTTC. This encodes CASSSDRRNYGYTF.

CDR3: CASTPRLLNTEAFF. The DNA for the CDR3 is TGTGCCAGCACCCCCCGTCTACTGAACACTGAAGCTTTCTTT. This chain joins TRBV2 and TRBJ1-1; D remains unclear. The length of the CDR3 is 14 residues. Germline lookup yields CDR1 SNHLY and CDR2 FYNNEI. V gave up 7 bases and J gave up 0 bases, with 12 bases separating them.

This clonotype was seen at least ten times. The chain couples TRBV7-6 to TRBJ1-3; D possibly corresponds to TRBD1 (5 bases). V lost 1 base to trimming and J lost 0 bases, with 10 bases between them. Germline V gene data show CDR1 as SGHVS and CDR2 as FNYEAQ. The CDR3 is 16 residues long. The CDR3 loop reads CASSLDGGSSGNTIYF. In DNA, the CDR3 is TGTGCCAGCAGCTTAGATGGGGGGAGCTCTGGAAACACCATATATTTT.

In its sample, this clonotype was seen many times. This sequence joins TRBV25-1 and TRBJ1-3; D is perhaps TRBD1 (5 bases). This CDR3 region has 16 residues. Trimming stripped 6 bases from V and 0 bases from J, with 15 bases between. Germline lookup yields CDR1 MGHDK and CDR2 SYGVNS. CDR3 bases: TGTGCCAGCAGCGCCACGGCGGGGGGCTCTGGAAACACCATATATTTT. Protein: CASSATAGGSGNTIYF.

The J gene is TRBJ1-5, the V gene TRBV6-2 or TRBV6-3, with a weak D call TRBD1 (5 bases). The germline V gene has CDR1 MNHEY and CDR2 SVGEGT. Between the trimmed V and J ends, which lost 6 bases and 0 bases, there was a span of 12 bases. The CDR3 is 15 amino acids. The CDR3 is CASRDLGHSNQPQHF. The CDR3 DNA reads TGTGCCAGCAGGGACCTGGGGCATAGCAATCAGCCCCAGCATTTT.